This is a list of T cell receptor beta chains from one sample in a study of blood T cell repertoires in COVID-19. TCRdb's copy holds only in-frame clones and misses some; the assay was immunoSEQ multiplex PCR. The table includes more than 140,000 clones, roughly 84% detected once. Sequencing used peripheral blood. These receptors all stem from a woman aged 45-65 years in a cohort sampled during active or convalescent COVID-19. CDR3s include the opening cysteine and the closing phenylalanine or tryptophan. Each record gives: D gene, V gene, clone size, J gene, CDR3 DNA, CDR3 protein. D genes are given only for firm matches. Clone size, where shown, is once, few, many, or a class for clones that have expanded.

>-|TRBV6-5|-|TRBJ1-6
TGTGCCAGCAGTTACCTTACAGGGCTGGAATCACCCCTCCACTTT
CASSYLTGLESPLHF
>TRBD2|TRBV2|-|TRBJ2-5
TGTGCCAGCAGCGATCTAGCGGGGGGCCAAGAGACCCAGTACTTC
CASSDLAGGQETQYF
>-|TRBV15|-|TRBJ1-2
TGTGCCACCAGCAGAGATAGGGGCCCCCTCGGCTACACCTTC
CATSRDRGPLGYTF
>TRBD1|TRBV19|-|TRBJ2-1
TGTGCCAGTAGCAAGGACCGGCGGGACAGGGTCTACAATGAGCAGTTCTTC
CASSKDRRDRVYNEQFF
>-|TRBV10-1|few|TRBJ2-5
TGCGCCAGCAGTGCAGGGGTTTTGGATGGAGAGACCCAGTACTTC
CASSAGVLDGETQYF
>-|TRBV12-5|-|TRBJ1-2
TGTGCTAGTGGTTCTTCCGCCAGATCCAACTATGGCTACACCTTC
CASGSSARSNYGYTF
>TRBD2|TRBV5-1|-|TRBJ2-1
TGCGCCAGCAGCTTAGCGGGGGGGCTCAATGAGCAGTTCTTC
CASSLAGGLNEQFF
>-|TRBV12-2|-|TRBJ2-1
TGTGCAAGTCGCTTAGGGCCGACGGGATTCTCCTACAATGAGCAGTTCTTC
CASRLGPTGFSYNEQFF
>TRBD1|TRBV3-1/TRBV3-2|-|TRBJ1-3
TGTGCCAGCAGCCAAGGACGGGACAGGGTCTTACGGGGAAACACCATATATTTT
CASSQGRDRVLRGNTIYF
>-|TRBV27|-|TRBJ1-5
TGTGCCAGCAGTTTATGGAGCAATAGCAATCAGCCCCAGCATTTT
CASSLWSNSNQPQHF
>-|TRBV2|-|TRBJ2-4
TGTGCCAGCAGTGAAGTAAGGGAGGCGAACGACATTCAGTACTTC
CASSEVREANDIQYF
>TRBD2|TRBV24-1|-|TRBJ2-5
TGTGCCACCAGTGAGGGACTAGCGGGGGGACAAGAGACCCAGTACTTC
CATSEGLAGGQETQYF
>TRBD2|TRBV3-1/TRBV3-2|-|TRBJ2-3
TGTGCCAGCAGCCAAGAGGGACTAGCAGTGGGATACTATACGCAGTATTTT
CASSQEGLAVGYYTQYF
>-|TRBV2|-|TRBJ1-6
TGTGCCAGCAAGCGAGGAAACTCACCCCTCCACTTT
CASKRGNSPLHF
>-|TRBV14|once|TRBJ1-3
TGTGCCAGCAGCCCCCCAGGGTTTGGAAACACCATATATTTT
CASSPPGFGNTIYF
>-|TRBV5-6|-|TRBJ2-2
TGTGCCAGCAACCCCCCGCGGCAAACCGGGGAGCTGTTTTTT
CASNPPRQTGELFF
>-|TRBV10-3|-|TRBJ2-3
TGTGCCATCATGAACGGCCCGGGGGATCGCACAGATACGCAGTATTTT
CAIMNGPGDRTDTQYF
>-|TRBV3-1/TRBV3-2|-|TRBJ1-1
TGTGCCAGCAGCCGTCTCAGAAGCACTGAAGCTTTCTTT
CASSRLRSTEAFF
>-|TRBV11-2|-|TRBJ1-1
TGTGCCAGCAGCTTAGATTGGCAGGGGTTGACTGAAGCTTTCTTT
CASSLDWQGLTEAFF
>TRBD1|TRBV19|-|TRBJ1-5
TGTGCCAGTAAGATAGGGACAGGCAATCAGCCCCAGCATTTT
CASKIGTGNQPQHF
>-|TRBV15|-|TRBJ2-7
TGTGCCACCAGCAGCTCCTCAGGGTTGGGTCAGCAGTACTTC
CATSSSSGLGQQYF
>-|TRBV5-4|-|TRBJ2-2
TGTGCCAGCAGCCAACAGAACACCGGGGAGCTGTTTTTT
CASSQQNTGELFF
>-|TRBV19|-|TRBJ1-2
TGTGCCAGTAGTTCGGCAGGGTATTTAGTGTGGTATGGCTACACCTTC
CASSSAGYLVWYGYTF
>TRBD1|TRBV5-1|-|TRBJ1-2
TGCGCCAGCAGCCCCGGGACAGGGACTAACTATGGCTACACCTTC
CASSPGTGTNYGYTF
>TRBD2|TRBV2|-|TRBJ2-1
TGTGCCAGCACAGCGGGGGGCCTAGGCTACAATGAGCAGTTCTTC
CASTAGGLGYNEQFF
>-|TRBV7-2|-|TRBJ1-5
TGTGCCAGCAGCTTAGAGCAGGGAATCAATCAGCCCCAGCATTTT
CASSLEQGINQPQHF
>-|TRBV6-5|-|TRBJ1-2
TGTGCCAGCCAATGGACAGCTCTCTATGGCTACACCTTC
CASQWTALYGYTF
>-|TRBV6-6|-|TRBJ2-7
TGTGCCAGCAGTTGGGGACAAACCTCCTACGAGCAGTACTTC
CASSWGQTSYEQYF
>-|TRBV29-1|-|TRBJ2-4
TGCAGCGTTGCCGGGTCGGGTGGCAAGTGGGACATTCAGTACTTC
CSVAGSGGKWDIQYF
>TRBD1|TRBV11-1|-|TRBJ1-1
TGTGCCAGCAGCCGAGGCCCCAGGGGGAACGCTGAAGCTTTCTTT
CASSRGPRGNAEAFF
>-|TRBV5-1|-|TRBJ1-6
TGCGCCAGCAGCTTGGGGGCTGGGGGGAATTCACCCCTCCACTTT
CASSLGAGGNSPLHF
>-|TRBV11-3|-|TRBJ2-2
TGTGCCAGCAGCTCCGGCCAGGGGCGGAACACCGGGGAGCTGTTTTTT
CASSSGQGRNTGELFF
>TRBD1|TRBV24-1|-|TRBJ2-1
TGTGCCACCAGTGAACGTACAGGGGCTCTCTACAATGAGCAGTTCTTC
CATSERTGALYNEQFF
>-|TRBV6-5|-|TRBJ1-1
TGTGCCAGCAACCAGGACAGACGCACTGAAGCTTTCTTT
CASNQDRRTEAFF
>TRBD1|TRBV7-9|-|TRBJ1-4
TGTGCCAGCAGCCCGACAGGGCTTAATGAAAAACTGTTTTTT
CASSPTGLNEKLFF
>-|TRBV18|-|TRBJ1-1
TGTGCCAGCTCACGGACCCAGGGAGGCACTGAAGCTTTCTTT
CASSRTQGGTEAFF
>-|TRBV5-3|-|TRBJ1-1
TGTGCCAGAAGCTTGGTCGATTGTGAGGGGAACACTGAAGCTTTCTTT
CARSLVDCEGNTEAFF
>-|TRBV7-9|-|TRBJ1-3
TGTGCCAGCAGCTTATCTTCGGGGGGCGCATATGGAAACACCATATATTTT
CASSLSSGGAYGNTIYF
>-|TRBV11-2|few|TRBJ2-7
TGTGCCAGCAGCTTCTCGGCGCAGGGCGTGGGCGAGCAGTACTTC
CASSFSAQGVGEQYF
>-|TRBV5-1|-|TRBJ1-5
TGCGCCAGCAGCTTGCGGGGGGATAGCAATCAGCCCCAGCATTTT
CASSLRGDSNQPQHF
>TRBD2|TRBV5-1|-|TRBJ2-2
TGCGCCAGCAGCGTAGGAAATAGCGGGACGAACACCGGGGAGCTGTTTTTT
CASSVGNSGTNTGELFF
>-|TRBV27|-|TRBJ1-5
TGTGCCAGCAGTTTATCGGGAGATCAGCCCCAGCATTTT
CASSLSGDQPQHF